This TCR beta chain was sequenced for a study of CD8+CD57+ T cells in acquired aplastic anemia. This clonotype was picked up many times. Antigen unknown. Genomic DNA served as template for TCR beta VDJ and CDR3 profiling. Each CDR3 protein is one row after TCRdb ran MiXCR on the reads. The sample lists about 150,000 distinct CDR3 sequences; about 48% were seen once. The sequenced patients had an expansion of CD8+CD57+ cells seen by flow cytometry. Patient blood was sampled before any therapy had been received. Trimming removed 0 bases at V and 2 bases at J, with 8 bases between. Germline V gene sequence: CDR1 SGDLS, CDR2 YYNGEE. This CDR3 region has 15 residues. The study, taken as a whole, reports: The study identified almost 30 CD8+ CDR3 sequences shared by patients and controls.

The chain has TRBV9 and TRBJ2-2; D is uncertain. The sample comprised sorted CD4+, CD8+, or CD8+CD57+ T cells (not recorded which) from PBMCs. The clonotype was recovered from a human donor with aplastic anemia. The CDR3, as DNA: TGTGCCAGCAGCGTAGGTCTGCTAAACACCGGGGAGCTGTTTTTT. Protein product: CASSVGLLNTGELFF.